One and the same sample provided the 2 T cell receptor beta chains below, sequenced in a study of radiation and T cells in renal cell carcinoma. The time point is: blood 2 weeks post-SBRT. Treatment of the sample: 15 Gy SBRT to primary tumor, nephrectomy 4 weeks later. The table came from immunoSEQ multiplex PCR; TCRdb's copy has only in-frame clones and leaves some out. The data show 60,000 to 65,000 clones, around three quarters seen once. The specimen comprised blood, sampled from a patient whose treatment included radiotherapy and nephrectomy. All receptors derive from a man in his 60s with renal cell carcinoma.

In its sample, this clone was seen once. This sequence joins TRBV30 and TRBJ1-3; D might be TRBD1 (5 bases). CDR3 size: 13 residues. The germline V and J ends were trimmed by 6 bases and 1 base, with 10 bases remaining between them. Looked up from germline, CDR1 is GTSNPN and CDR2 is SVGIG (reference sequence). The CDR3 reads CACDQGSGNTIYF. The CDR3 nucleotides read TGTGCCTGTGACCAGGGATCTGGAAACACCATATATTTT.

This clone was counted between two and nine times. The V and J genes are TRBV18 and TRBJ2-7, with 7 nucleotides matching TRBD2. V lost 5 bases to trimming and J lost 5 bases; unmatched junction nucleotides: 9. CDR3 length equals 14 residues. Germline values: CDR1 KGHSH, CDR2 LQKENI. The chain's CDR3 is CASSTLRGVNEQYF. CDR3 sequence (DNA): TGTGCCAGCTCAACCCTACGGGGGGTCAACGAGCAGTACTTC.